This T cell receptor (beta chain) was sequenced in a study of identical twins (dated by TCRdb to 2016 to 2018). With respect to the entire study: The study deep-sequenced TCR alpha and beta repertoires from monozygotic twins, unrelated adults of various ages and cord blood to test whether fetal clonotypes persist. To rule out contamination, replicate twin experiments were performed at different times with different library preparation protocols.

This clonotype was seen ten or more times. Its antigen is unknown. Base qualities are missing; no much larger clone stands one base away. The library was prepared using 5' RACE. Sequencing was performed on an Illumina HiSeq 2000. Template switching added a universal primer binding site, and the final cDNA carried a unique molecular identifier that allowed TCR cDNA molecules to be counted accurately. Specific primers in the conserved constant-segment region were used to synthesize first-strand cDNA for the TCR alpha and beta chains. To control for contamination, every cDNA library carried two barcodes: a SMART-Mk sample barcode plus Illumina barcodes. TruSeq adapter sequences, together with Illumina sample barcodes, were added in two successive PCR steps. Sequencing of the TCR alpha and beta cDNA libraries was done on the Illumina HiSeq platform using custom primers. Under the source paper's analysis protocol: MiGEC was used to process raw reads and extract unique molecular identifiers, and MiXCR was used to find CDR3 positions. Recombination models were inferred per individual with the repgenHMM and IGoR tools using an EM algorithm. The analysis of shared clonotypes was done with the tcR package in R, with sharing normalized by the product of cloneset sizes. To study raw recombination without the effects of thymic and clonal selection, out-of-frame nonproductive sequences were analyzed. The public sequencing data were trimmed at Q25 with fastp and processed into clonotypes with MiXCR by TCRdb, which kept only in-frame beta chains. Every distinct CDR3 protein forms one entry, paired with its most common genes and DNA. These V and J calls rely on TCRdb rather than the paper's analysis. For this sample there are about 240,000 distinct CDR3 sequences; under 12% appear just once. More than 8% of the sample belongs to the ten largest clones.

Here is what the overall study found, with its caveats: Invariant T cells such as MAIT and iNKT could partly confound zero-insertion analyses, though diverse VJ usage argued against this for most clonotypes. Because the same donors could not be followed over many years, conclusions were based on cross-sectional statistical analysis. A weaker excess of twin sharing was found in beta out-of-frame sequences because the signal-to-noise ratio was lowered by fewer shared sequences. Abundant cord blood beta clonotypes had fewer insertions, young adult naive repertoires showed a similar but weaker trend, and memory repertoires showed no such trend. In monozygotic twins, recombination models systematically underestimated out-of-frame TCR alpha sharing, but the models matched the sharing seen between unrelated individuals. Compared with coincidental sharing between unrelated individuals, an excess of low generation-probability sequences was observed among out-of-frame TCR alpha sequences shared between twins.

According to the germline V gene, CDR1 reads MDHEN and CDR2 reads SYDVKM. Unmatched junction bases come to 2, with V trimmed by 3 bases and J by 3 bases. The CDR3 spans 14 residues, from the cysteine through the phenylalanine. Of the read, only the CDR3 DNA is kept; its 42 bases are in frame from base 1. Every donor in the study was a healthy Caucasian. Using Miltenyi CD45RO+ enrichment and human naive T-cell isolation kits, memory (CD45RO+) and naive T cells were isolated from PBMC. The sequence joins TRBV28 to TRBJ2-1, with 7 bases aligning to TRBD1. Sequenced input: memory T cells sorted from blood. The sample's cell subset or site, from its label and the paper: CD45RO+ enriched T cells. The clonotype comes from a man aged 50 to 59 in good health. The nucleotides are TGTGCCAGCAGTTTTCCAGGGGGCTACAATGAGCAGTTCTTC. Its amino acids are CASSFPGGYNEQFF.